This T cell receptor beta chain was identified during a study of cytomegalovirus exposure and HLA in healthy donors. Amplification used 60 Vbeta primers and 13 Jbeta primers. Assay: immunoSEQ multiplex PCR; the TCRdb copy retains only in-frame clones and omits some. The sample contains about 130,000 clones, 65% to 90% of which appear only once. Study-wide findings and caveats: According to an earlier analysis, most TCR beta V segments yielded productive rearrangements about 87% or about 30% of the time. Among donors in an Asian-associated ancestry cluster, a later analysis reportedly found fewer N-insertions than the roughly 680-donor mean. Accurate prediction of HLA-A and HLA-B alleles (for most subjects) was reportedly achieved from TCR beta sequences.

Germline V CDR1 and CDR2: MNHNS, SASEGT. The ends were cut back, 2 bases at V and 3 bases at J, with 16 bases in the middle. The length of the CDR3 is 16 residues. Points on this clone: Antigen unknown.

V usage is TRBV6-1 and J usage is TRBJ1-2; D unclear. Sequencing was performed on PBMCs. The TCR was taken from a man over 45 in good health and CMV-seronegative. The CDR3 DNA reads as TGTGCCAGCAGTGAAATTGAGACCCGGGTGGACTATGGCTACACCTTC. It specifies CASSEIETRVDYGYTF.